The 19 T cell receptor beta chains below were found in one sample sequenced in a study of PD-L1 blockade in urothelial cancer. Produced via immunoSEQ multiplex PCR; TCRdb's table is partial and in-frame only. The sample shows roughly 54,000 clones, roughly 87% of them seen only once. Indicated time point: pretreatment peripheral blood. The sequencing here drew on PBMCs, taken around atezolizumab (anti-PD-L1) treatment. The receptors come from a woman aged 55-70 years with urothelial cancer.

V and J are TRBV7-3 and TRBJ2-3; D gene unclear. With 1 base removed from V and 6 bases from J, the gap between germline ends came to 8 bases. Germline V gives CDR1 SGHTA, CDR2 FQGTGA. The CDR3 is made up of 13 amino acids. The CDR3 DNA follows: TGTGCCAGCAGCTTAAGCTATCTGGATACGCAGTATTTT. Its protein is CASSLSYLDTQYF.

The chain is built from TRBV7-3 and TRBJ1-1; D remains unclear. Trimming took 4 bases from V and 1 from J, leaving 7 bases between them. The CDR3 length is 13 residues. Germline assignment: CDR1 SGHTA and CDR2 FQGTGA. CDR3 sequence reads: CASSSQENTEAFF. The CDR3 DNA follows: TGTGCCAGCAGCTCCCAGGAGAACACTGAAGCTTTCTTT.

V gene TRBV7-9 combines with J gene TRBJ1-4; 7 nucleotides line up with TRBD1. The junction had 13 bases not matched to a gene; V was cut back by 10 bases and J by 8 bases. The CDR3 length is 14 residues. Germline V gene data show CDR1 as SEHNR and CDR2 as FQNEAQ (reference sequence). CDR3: CATISGTVGEKLFF. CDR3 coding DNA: TGTGCCACCATTTCCGGGACAGTAGGGGAAAAACTGTTTTTT.

CDR3 in amino acids: CASSADRGPGYEQYF. CDR3 sequence (DNA): TGTGCCAGCAGTGCGGACAGGGGGCCAGGCTACGAGCAGTACTTC. The V call is TRBV27, the J call TRBJ2-7, with 11 positions matching TRBD1. The V segment lost 5 bases and the J segment 3 bases; nucleotides outside the gene matches: 6. The CDR3 covers 15 residues. The germline V gene has CDR1 MNHEY and CDR2 SMNVEV (reference sequence).

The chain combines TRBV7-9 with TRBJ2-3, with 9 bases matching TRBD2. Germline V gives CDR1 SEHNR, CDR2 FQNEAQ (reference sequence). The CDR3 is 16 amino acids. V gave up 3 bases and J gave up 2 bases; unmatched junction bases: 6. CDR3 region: CASSFASGVNTDTQYF. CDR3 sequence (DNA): TGTGCCAGCAGCTTTGCTAGCGGGGTGAACACAGATACGCAGTATTTT. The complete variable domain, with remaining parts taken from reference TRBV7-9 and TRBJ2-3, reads DTGVSQNPRHKITKRGQNVTFRCDPISEHNRLYWYRQTLGQGPEFLTYFQNEAQLEKSRLLSDRFSAERPKGSFSTLEIQRTEQGDSAMYLCASSFASGVNTDTQYFGPGTRLTVL.

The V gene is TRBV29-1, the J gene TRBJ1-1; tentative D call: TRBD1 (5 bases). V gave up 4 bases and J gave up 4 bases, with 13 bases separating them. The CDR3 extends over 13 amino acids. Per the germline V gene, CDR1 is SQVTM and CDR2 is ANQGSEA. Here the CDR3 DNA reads TGCAGCGTTGTAAGGCAGGGCGGCACTGAAGCTTTCTTT. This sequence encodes CSVVRQGGTEAFF.

CDR3 sequence reads: CASSGPGQGFNEQYF. The CDR3 DNA follows: TGTGCCAGCAGCGGACCGGGACAGGGTTTTAACGAGCAGTACTTC. The gene calls are TRBV5-8 and TRBJ2-7; TRBD1 agrees at 9 bases. The CDR3 has 15 amino acids. V shed 4 bases and J 5 bases; nucleotides not matched to a gene: 10. Germline V CDR1 and CDR2: SGHTS, YDEGEE.

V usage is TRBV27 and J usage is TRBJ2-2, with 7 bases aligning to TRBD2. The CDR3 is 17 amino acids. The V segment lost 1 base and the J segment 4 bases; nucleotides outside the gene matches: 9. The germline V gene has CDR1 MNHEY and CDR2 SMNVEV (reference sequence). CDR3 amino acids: CASSLLGGWGGTGELFF. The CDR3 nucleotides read TGTGCCAGCAGTTTATTGGGAGGGTGGGGGGGCACCGGGGAGCTGTTTTTT.

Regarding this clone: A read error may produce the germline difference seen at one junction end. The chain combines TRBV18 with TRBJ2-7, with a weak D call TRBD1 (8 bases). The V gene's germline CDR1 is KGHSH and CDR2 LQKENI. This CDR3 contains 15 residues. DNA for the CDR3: TGTGCCAGCTCTCCACAGCGGGACAGGACTTACGAGCAGTACTTC. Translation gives CASSPQRDRTYEQYF.

CDR3 residues: CASSTARGQGSYTF. CDR3 bases: TGTGCCAGCAGCACCGCTCGGGGACAGGGCAGTTACACCTTC. V usage is TRBV7-2 and J usage is TRBJ1-2, with 9 bases matching TRBD1. Germline loops: CDR1 SGHTA, CDR2 FQGNSA. The CDR3 spans 14 residues. The V segment lost 5 bases and the J segment 11 bases; nucleotides outside the gene matches: 12. Supplemented by reference TRBV7-2 and TRBJ1-2, the full variable domain reads GAGVSQSPSNKVTEKGKDVELRCDPISGHTALYWYRQSLGQGLEFLIYFQGNSAPDKSGLPSDRFSAERTGGSVSTLTIQRTQQEDSAVYLCASSTARGQGSYTFGSGTRLTVV.

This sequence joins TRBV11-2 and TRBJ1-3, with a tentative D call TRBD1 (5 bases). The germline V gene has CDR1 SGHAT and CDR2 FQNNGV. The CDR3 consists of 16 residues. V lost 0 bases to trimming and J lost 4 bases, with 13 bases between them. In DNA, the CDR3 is TGTGCCAGCAGCTTAGAGCCCCGGGGGTCCGGAAACACCATATATTTT. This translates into CASSLEPRGSGNTIYF.

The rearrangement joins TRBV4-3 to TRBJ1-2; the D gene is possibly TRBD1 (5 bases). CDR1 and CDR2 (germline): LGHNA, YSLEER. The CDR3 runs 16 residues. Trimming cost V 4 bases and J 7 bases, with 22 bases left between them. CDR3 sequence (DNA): TGCGCCAGCAGCCCCCTTGGGGCAGGACCCTTCCGTGGCTACACCTTC. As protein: CASSPLGAGPFRGYTF.

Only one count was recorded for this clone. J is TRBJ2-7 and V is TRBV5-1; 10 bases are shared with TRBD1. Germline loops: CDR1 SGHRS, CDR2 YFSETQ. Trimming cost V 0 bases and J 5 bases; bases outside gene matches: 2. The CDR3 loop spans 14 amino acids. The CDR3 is CASSLGQGADEQYF. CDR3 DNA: TGCGCCAGCAGCTTGGGACAGGGGGCCGACGAGCAGTACTTC.

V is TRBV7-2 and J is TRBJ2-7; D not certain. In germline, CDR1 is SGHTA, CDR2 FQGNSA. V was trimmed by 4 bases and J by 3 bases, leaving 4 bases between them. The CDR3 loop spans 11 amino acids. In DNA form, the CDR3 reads TGTGCCAGCAGCTCCTACTACGAGCAGTACTTC. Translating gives CASSSYYEQYF. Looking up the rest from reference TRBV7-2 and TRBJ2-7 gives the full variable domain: GAGVSQSPSNKVTEKGKDVELRCDPISGHTALYWYRQSLGQGLEFLIYFQGNSAPDKSGLPSDRFSAERTGGSVSTLTIQRTQQEDSAVYLCASSSYYEQYFGPGTRLTVT.

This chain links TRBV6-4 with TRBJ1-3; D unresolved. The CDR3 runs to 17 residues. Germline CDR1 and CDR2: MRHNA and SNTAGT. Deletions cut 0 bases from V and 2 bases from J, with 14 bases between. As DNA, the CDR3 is TGTGCCAGCAGTGACTCGCAGCGGCCCTTACCTGGAAACACCATATATTTT. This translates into CASSDSQRPLPGNTIYF.

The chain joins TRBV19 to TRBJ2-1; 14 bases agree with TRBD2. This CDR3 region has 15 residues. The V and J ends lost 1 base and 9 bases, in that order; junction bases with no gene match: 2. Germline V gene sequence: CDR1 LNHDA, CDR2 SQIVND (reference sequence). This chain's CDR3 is CASSIVGLAGVEQFF. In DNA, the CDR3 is TGTGCCAGTAGTATAGTGGGACTAGCGGGAGTTGAGCAGTTCTTC.

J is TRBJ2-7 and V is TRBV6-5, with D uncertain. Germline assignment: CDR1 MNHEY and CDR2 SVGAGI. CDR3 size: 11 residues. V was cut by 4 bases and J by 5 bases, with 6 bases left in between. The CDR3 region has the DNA TGTGCCAGCAGTTTCCGGGACGAGCAGTACTTC. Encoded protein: CASSFRDEQYF.

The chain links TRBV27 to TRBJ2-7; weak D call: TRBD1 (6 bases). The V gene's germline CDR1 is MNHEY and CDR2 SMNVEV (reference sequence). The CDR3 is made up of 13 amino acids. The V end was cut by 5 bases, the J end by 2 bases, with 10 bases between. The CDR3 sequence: CASSHPGAYEQYF. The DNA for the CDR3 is TGTGCCAGCAGTCATCCAGGGGCCTACGAGCAGTACTTC.

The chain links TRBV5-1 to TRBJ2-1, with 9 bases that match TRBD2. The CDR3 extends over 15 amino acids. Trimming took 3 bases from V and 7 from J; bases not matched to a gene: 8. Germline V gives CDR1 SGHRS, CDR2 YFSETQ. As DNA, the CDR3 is TGCGCCAGCAGCTATATAGCGGGAGTTTCAAATGAGCAGTTCTTC. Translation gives CASSYIAGVSNEQFF.